One T cell receptor beta chain is described in this entry. Its specificity is not known. Per the germline V gene, CDR1 is MRHNA and CDR2 is SNTAGT. V dropped 2 bases and J dropped 9; count of bases not matched to a gene: 5. The CDR3 consists of 15 residues. The entry originates in a study of shared clonotypes between healthy human individuals. The wider study: Each donor's CD4 naive and CD4 memory cells filled three plates apiece, CD8 naive two, and CD8 memory one. Findings of the study overall: Despite large depth, sorted-subset datasets appeared incompletely sequenced. Clonotypes shared by all four donors outscored non-shared clonotypes in generation probability.

Selected positively for CCR7 and CD45RO-negative, naive CD8 cells excluded terminally differentiated effector memory CD45RA+ cells. TCRdb's copy holds only in-frame clones and misses some; the assay was immunoSEQ multiplex PCR. The repertoire includes roughly 600,000 clones, about 98% of them detected once, and 0.3% sits in the top ten. Sequenced sample: naive CD8+ T cells sorted from blood. The rearrangement joins TRBV6-4 to TRBJ2-1, with TRBD2 matching over 12 bases. The receptor's source is a young man in good health. DNA for the CDR3: TGTGCCAGCAGTGACAGACTAGCGGGAGTCGGTGAGCAGTTCTTC. It translates to CASSDRLAGVGEQFF.